This entry lists 32 T cell receptor beta chains sequenced from one sample in a study of T cell responses to AZD1222 COVID-19 vaccine. Assay used: immunoSEQ multiplex PCR; TCRdb lists only in-frame clones, some missing. The sample includes tens of thousands of clones, 87% of them seen just once. Sequencing used peripheral blood, obtained 28 days after the second AZD1222 dose. The receptors were sampled from an adult who received the AZD1222 COVID-19 vaccine.

This chain connects TRBV18 to TRBJ2-7; the D gene could be TRBD1 or TRBD2 (6 bases each). Germline CDR1 is KGHSH and CDR2 is LQKENI. V was shortened by 2 bases and J by 5 bases, with 19 bases between the two germline ends. CDR3 length: 16 residues. CDR3 residues: CASSPIGPGAAHEQYF. DNA of the CDR3: TGTGCCAGCTCACCAATCGGTCCGGGGGCGGCTCACGAGCAGTACTTC.

The V call is TRBV18, the J call TRBJ2-1; D perhaps matches TRBD1 (8 bases). CDR1 KGHSH and CDR2 LQKENI come from the germline V gene. This CDR3 spans 17 amino acids. Trimming stripped 0 bases from V and 5 bases from J, with 17 bases between. CDR3 residues: CASSPPTGGVLDNEQFF. Here the CDR3 DNA reads TGTGCCAGCTCACCACCCACAGGGGGGGTTCTTGACAATGAGCAGTTCTTC.

The chain combines TRBV7-9 with TRBJ1-6; a possible D gene is TRBD1 (5 bases). CDR1 is SEHNR and CDR2 is FQNEAQ in the germline V gene (reference sequence). This CDR3 has 16 residues. V lost 1 base and J 7 bases, leaving 14 bases between the germline ends. The CDR3: CASSLGGKGQNSPLHF. CDR3 coding DNA: TGTGCCAGCAGCTTAGGGGGGAAGGGCCAGAATTCACCCCTCCACTTT.

The J gene is TRBJ2-7, the V gene TRBV28; D unclear. V was pared by 6 bases and J by 3 bases, with 6 bases between. There are 11 residues in the CDR3. The germline V gene has CDR1 MDHEN and CDR2 SYDVKM. DNA for the CDR3: TGTGCCAGCAGGACGGGCTACGAGCAGTACTTC. It encodes CASRTGYEQYF.

This chain uses TRBV14 with TRBJ1-5; D is perhaps TRBD1 (6 bases). Germline-derived CDR1 and CDR2 are SGHDN and FVKESK. The CDR3 is 16 amino acids. V lost 1 base and J 5 bases, leaving 15 bases between the germline ends. The DNA of the CDR3 is TGTGCCAGCAGCCAAGGGACCCGTAGGACAGATCAGCCCCAGCATTTT. Residues: CASSQGTRRTDQPQHF. The full variable domain, its missing parts supplied by reference TRBV14 and TRBJ1-5, is EAGVTQFPSHSVIEKGQTVTLRCDPISGHDNLYWYRRVMGKEIKFLLHFVKESKQDESGMPNNRFLAERTGGTYSTLKVQPAELEDSGVYFCASSQGTRRTDQPQHFGDGTRLSIL.

V gene TRBV6-5 combines with J gene TRBJ1-2, with a possible D match to TRBD1 (6 bases). This CDR3 has 16 residues. CDR1 is MNHEY, CDR2 SVGAGI, per germline. Trimming cost V 4 bases and J 1 base, with 16 bases left between them. The CDR3 protein is CASSSSPTGFNYGYTF. DNA for the CDR3: TGTGCCAGCAGTTCCTCCCCGACAGGATTTAACTATGGCTACACCTTC.

The chain joins TRBV18 to TRBJ2-1; D unresolved. The CDR3 has 13 amino acids. In germline, CDR1 is KGHSH, CDR2 LQKENI. Trimming stripped 3 bases from V and 6 bases from J, with 9 bases between. The CDR3 region has the DNA TGTGCCAGCTCACCTGGGCCTACCAATGAGCAGTTCTTC. This sequence encodes CASSPGPTNEQFF.

V is TRBV20-1 and J is TRBJ1-2; D not certain. Trimming stripped 4 bases from V and 7 bases from J, with 10 bases between. The CDR3 consists of 11 residues. Looked up from germline, CDR1 is DFQATT and CDR2 is SNEGSKA (reference sequence). The CDR3 DNA reads as TGCAGTGCTATTTCGGGAACTGGCTACACCTTC. Protein: CSAISGTGYTF.

J is TRBJ1-5 and V is TRBV4-1; D gene ambiguous. Germline V gene sequence: CDR1 MGHRA, CDR2 YSYEKL. The CDR3 totals 13 residues. The V and J ends lost 6 bases and 9 bases respectively, with 15 bases between them. This CDR3 is CASSRDPLGPQHF. The CDR3 coding sequence is TGCGCCAGCAGTCGCGACCCCCTGGGGCCCCAGCATTTT.

The CDR3 here is CASTRRGRRDEQFF. The DNA for the CDR3 is TGCGCCAGCACCCGAAGGGGGCGGAGGGATGAGCAGTTCTTC. The chain is built from TRBV5-1 and TRBJ2-1, with TRBD1 as a possible D gene (7 bases). The V and J ends lost 6 bases and 8 bases respectively, with 18 bases between them. The CDR3 is 14 amino acids. The germline V gene encodes CDR1 SGHRS and CDR2 YFSETQ.

The chain recombines TRBV10-1 with TRBJ1-1; D remains ambiguous. Trimming shortened V by 11 bases and J by 6 bases, and 19 bases separated the two germline ends. This CDR3 has 13 amino acids. CDR1 is WNHNN and CDR2 is SYGVQD in the germline V gene (reference sequence). The CDR3 loop is CAGPGGPRPEAFF. The DNA for the CDR3 is TGCGCCGGCCCGGGTGGCCCGAGGCCTGAAGCTTTCTTT.

The rearrangement joins TRBV7-9 to TRBJ2-1; TRBD1 is a possible D gene (5 bases). The germline V gene has CDR1 SEHNR and CDR2 FQNEAQ (reference sequence). V lost 5 bases to trimming and J lost 0 bases, with 11 bases between them. This CDR3 is built from 15 residues. The CDR3 reads CASSIRASSYNEQFF. The CDR3 coding sequence is TGTGCCAGCAGCATCAGGGCTAGCTCCTACAATGAGCAGTTCTTC. Supplemented by reference TRBV7-9 and TRBJ2-1, the full variable domain reads DTGVSQNPRHKITKRGQNVTFRCDPISEHNRLYWYRQTLGQGPEFLTYFQNEAQLEKSRLLSDRFSAERPKGSFSTLEIQRTEQGDSAMYLCASSIRASSYNEQFFGPGTRLTVL.

The chain uses TRBV6-6 and TRBJ2-3; the D gene is possibly TRBD1 (6 bases). Germline CDR1 reads MNHNY; CDR2 reads SVGAGI (reference sequence). Trimming shortened V by 6 bases and J by 1 base, and 11 bases separated the two germline ends. This CDR3 has 14 amino acids. The CDR3 loop is CASRMTGGTDTQYF. CDR3 nucleotides: TGTGCCAGCAGAATGACAGGAGGCACAGATACGCAGTATTTT.

The J gene is TRBJ2-7, the V gene TRBV19; 10 positions agree with TRBD1. CDR1 LNHDA and CDR2 SQIVND come from the germline V gene (reference sequence). The CDR3 contains 15 residues. Unmatched junction bases numbered 5, after V lost 1 base and J lost 5 bases. The CDR3 DNA reads as TGTGCCAGTAGTATAGGGGACAGGGGAAGCCACGAGCAGTACTTC. As protein: CASSIGDRGSHEQYF.

This clone was detected only a few times. The chain has TRBV27 and TRBJ2-7; 7 bases agree with TRBD2. The junction had 7 bases not matched to a gene; V was cut back by 3 bases and J by 2 bases. This CDR3 contains 15 residues. CDR1 and CDR2 from the germline V gene are MNHEY and SMNVEV (reference sequence). The CDR3 loop is CASSLSGARPYEQYF. DNA of the CDR3: TGTGCCAGCAGTTTGAGCGGGGCTCGCCCCTACGAGCAGTACTTC.

This chain uses TRBV14 with TRBJ2-2, with 8 bases that match TRBD2. The germline gives CDR1 SGHDN, CDR2 FVKESK. This CDR3 comprises 14 residues. V lost 2 bases and J lost 7; bases outside the gene matches: 3. The CDR3 reads CASSQLTSVGELFF. The CDR3 DNA reads TGTGCCAGCAGCCAATTGACTAGCGTCGGGGAGCTGTTTTTT.

V and J are TRBV5-4 and TRBJ2-7; 9 bases align to TRBD1. J was trimmed by 3 bases and V by 6 bases; bases with no gene match: 7. This CDR3 is 14 amino acids long. Per the germline V gene, CDR1 is SGHNT and CDR2 is YYREEE (reference sequence). The CDR3 loop reads CASTRDRANYEQYF. Written as DNA, the CDR3 is TGTGCCAGCACCAGGGACAGGGCTAACTACGAGCAGTACTTC.

The J gene is TRBJ2-7, the V gene TRBV4-3; D is unclear. The CDR3 consists of 18 residues. The V end lost 0 bases, the J end lost 0 bases, and 18 bases lay between the germline ends. Germline CDR1 is LGHNA and CDR2 is YSLEER. CDR3 in amino acids: CASSQDGETSLVSYEQYF. CDR3 sequence (DNA): TGCGCCAGCAGCCAAGATGGAGAGACCTCCCTCGTCTCCTACGAGCAGTACTTC.

This clone showed up just once. The chain uses TRBV5-1 and TRBJ2-1; 12 bases agree with TRBD1. The CDR3 runs 17 residues. The ends lost 3 bases at V and 5 bases at J; junction bases unmatched: 9. Germline CDR1 SGHRS, CDR2 YFSETQ. The DNA of the CDR3 is TGCGCCAGCAGCTGGACCGGGACAGGGGGCCTCGACAATGAGCAGTTCTTC. This encodes CASSWTGTGGLDNEQFF.

The rearrangement uses TRBV4-1 and TRBJ1-5; 11 bases line up with TRBD1. After removal of 2 bases from V and 4 bases from J, the junction contained 4 bases not matched to a gene. The CDR3 contains 16 residues. Looked up from germline, CDR1 is MGHRA and CDR2 is YSYEKL. The DNA of the CDR3 is TGCGCCAGCAGCCAATCCGGGACAGGGGGTAATCAGCCCCAGCATTTT. Protein: CASSQSGTGGNQPQHF.

The chain uses TRBV11-2 and TRBJ1-4; 8 bases match TRBD1. The V and J ends lost 6 bases and 3 bases, in that order; junction bases with no gene match: 0. Germline V gene lookup returns CDR1 SGHAT and CDR2 FQNNGV. The CDR3 is 13 amino acids. CDR3 in DNA: TGTGCCAGCAGGACAGGGGCTAATGAAAAACTGTTTTTT. Translating it yields CASRTGANEKLFF. The full variable domain, in which reference TRBV11-2 and TRBJ1-4 provide the parts outside the CDR3, is EAGVAQSPRYKIIEKRQSVAFWCNPISGHATLYWYQQILGQGPKLLIQFQNNGVVDDSQLPKDRFSAERLKGVDSTLKIQPAKLEDSAVYLCASRTGANEKLFFGSGTQLSVL.

The chain carries TRBV12-3 or TRBV12-4 and TRBJ1-2; tentative D call: TRBD1 (5 bases). Trimming took off 0 bases at V and 7 bases at J, with 9 bases between the two ends. CDR3 length equals 13 residues. The CDR3 DNA is TGTGCCAGCAGTTTAGCGGGGGTATCTGGCTACACCTTC. Its translation: CASSLAGVSGYTF.

The chain joins TRBV7-2 to TRBJ2-1, with TRBD2 as a possible D gene (6 bases). V was trimmed by 2 bases and J by 9 bases, leaving 11 bases between them. The CDR3 is 13 residues long. CDR1 is SGHTA and CDR2 is FQGNSA in the germline V gene. The CDR3 nucleotides read TGTGCCAGCAGCTTATCGACTAGGACTGAGCAGTTCTTC. It codes for CASSLSTRTEQFF.

The chain uses TRBV5-8 and TRBJ2-5, with no clear D. The germline gives CDR1 SGHTS, CDR2 YDEGEE. With 4 bases removed from V and 1 base from J, the gap between germline ends came to 11 bases. CDR3 length equals 14 residues. The CDR3 is CASSPVNTQETQYF. CDR3 nucleotide sequence: TGTGCCAGCAGCCCCGTTAACACCCAAGAGACCCAGTACTTC.

The chain uses TRBV25-1 and TRBJ1-6, with 8 bases lining up with TRBD1. V lost 7 bases, J lost 7 bases, and 6 bases stayed unmatched. The CDR3 loop spans 14 amino acids. The germline gives CDR1 MGHDK, CDR2 SYGVNS. The CDR3 bases are TGTGCCAGCACCGGCGACAGGGGAAATTCACCCCTCCACTTT. This encodes CASTGDRGNSPLHF.

The rearrangement uses TRBV19 and TRBJ1-1; 10 positions match TRBD1. The CDR3 covers 15 residues. The germline CDR1 and CDR2 sequences are LNHDA and SQIVND (reference sequence). The ends lost 1 base at V and 10 bases at J; junction bases unmatched: 9. CDR3 sequence: CASSIVGQGPRGAFF. The CDR3 region has the DNA TGTGCCAGTAGTATAGTGGGACAGGGGCCCCGAGGAGCTTTCTTT. The full variable domain, with the rest looked up from reference TRBV19 and TRBJ1-1, is DGGITQSPKYLFRKEGQNVTLSCEQNLNHDAMYWYRQDPGQGLRLIYYSQIVNDFQKGDIAEGYSVSREKKESFPLTVTSAQKNPTAFYLCASSIVGQGPRGAFFGQGTRLTVV.

The chain has TRBV12-3 or TRBV12-4 and TRBJ1-3; no firm D call. The CDR3 covers 12 residues. The ends were cut back, 8 bases at V and 2 bases at J, with 7 bases in the middle. The CDR3 region is CASSPAGNTIYF. CDR3 DNA: TGTGCCAGCTCCCCAGCTGGAAACACCATATATTTT.

V gene TRBV5-6 combines with J gene TRBJ2-7; TRBD1 matches 8 bases. The CDR3 runs to 15 residues. Germline loops: CDR1 SGHDT, CDR2 YYEEEE. V lost 0 bases, J lost 0 bases, and 2 bases stayed unmatched. The CDR3 DNA is TGTGCCAGCAGCTTGGCGGGACAGGCCTCCTACGAGCAGTACTTC. Translated, it gives CASSLAGQASYEQYF.

This clone was detected once. CDR3 nucleotide sequence: TGTGCCAGCAGTCGGGACAGGGGCGATACGCAGTATTTT. Translation gives CASSRDRGDTQYF. The rearrangement uses TRBV12-3 or TRBV12-4 and TRBJ2-3; 10 nucleotides align to TRBD1. V shed 5 bases, J shed 6 bases, and the junction held 2 bases outside the gene matches. CDR3 size: 13 residues.

The CDR3 coding sequence is TGTGCCAGCAGCTTATCCCCAGGGGCATCCTACGAGCAGTACTTC. Translating it yields CASSLSPGASYEQYF. J is TRBJ2-7 and V is TRBV7-8; D might be TRBD1 (6 bases). The CDR3 is 15 amino acids. V was clipped by 2 bases and J by 1 base, with 12 bases between them. The germline CDR1 and CDR2 sequences are SGHVS and FQNEAQ.

The chain recombines TRBV19 with TRBJ1-1; TRBD1 is a possible D gene (5 bases). Trimming cost V 6 bases and J 5 bases, with 16 bases left between them. The V gene's germline CDR1 is LNHDA and CDR2 SQIVND (reference sequence). The CDR3 extends over 14 amino acids. As DNA, the CDR3 is TGTGCCAGTAGACCCAGGGAGAAGGGGACTGAAGCTTTCTTT. Translated, it gives CASRPREKGTEAFF.

The chain combines TRBV18 with TRBJ2-2, with a weak D call TRBD2 (5 bases). The CDR3 is 17 amino acids. Germline V gives CDR1 KGHSH, CDR2 LQKENI. Trimming took off 4 bases at V and 5 bases at J, with 20 bases between the two ends. CDR3 nucleotide sequence: TGTGCCAGCTCACAATCCCCGCGGCTACGAGGGACCGGGGAGCTGTTTTTT. Translating it yields CASSQSPRLRGTGELFF.